This entry describes one T cell receptor beta chain. Under the authors' procedure: Amplification with reference gene primers provided the estimates of nucleated cell counts. Profiled with immunoSEQ multiplex PCR; TCRdb holds only in-frame clones, not every one. V, J and clone size derive from that table, while D and trimming were established from the DNA sequence. The table has some 40,000 clones, roughly three quarters seen once. This entry comes from a study of blood T cell repertoires in COVID-19. Study-level information: COVID-19 samples, acute and convalescent, were from the United States, Italy and Spain. PBMCs, B-cell-depleted T cells, or T cells were the source of the cDNA or gDNA that made up the material.

CDR1 is DFQATT and CDR2 is SNEGSKA in the germline V gene (reference sequence). V was clipped by 5 bases and J by 4 bases, with 9 bases between them. The CDR3 is 11 amino acids. Input material: peripheral blood. The TCR originated in a man between 65 and 85 years old with acute or convalescent COVID-19. This chain links TRBV20-1 with TRBJ2-7, with D maybe TRBD1 (6 bases). CDR3 in amino acids: CSALRGYEQYF. The CDR3, as DNA: TGCAGTGCTCTTAGGGGGTACGAGCAGTACTTC.